The next 11 T cell receptor beta chains were all read from a single sample in a study of cytomegalovirus exposure and HLA in healthy donors. 13 Jbeta primers and 60 Vbeta primers were used for the PCR. The table came from immunoSEQ multiplex PCR; TCRdb's copy has only in-frame clones and leaves some out. Of about 120,000 clones detected, roughly 80% appear once; the ten largest clones hold around 18%. Sequenced sample: PBMCs. The receptors were sampled from a man aged 18-30 years in good health and CMV-seropositive.

V and J are TRBV12-5 and TRBJ2-7; 7 positions match TRBD1. Per the germline V gene, CDR1 is LGHNT and CDR2 is FRNRAP. This CDR3 is 11 amino acids long. J was trimmed by 2 bases and V by 11 bases; bases with no gene match: 3. CDR3 sequence reads: CALTGTYEQYF. CDR3 DNA sequence: TGTGCTCTGACAGGGACCTACGAGCAGTACTTC.

The CDR3 bases are TGTGCCAGCAGCGTAGGAGTTGGGCAAATCCAGGGCGAGCAGTACTTC. Protein sequence: CASSVGVGQIQGEQYF. V gene TRBV9 combines with J gene TRBJ2-7; maybe TRBD1 (5 bases). V gave up 0 bases and J gave up 6 bases, with 19 bases separating them. CDR3 length equals 16 residues. Germline values: CDR1 SGDLS, CDR2 YYNGEE.

The rearrangement joins TRBV2 to TRBJ2-7; 9 bases match TRBD1. Germline trimming cut 2 bases from V and 3 bases from J; bases unmatched to any gene: 5. The germline V gene encodes CDR1 SNHLY and CDR2 FYNNEI. This CDR3 region has 15 residues. Here the CDR3 reads CASSEQGQGSYEQYF. DNA of the CDR3: TGTGCCAGCAGTGAACAGGGACAGGGAAGCTACGAGCAGTACTTC.

There are a few counts of this clone. The rearrangement links TRBV6-4 to TRBJ2-3; 11 positions agree with TRBD2. After removal of 6 bases from V and 6 bases from J, the junction contained 2 bases not matched to a gene. The CDR3 spans 13 residues. Per the germline V gene, CDR1 is MRHNA and CDR2 is SNTAGT. CDR3 sequence reads: CASRPSGGDTQYF. CDR3 DNA sequence: TGTGCCAGCAGACCTAGCGGGGGGGATACGCAGTATTTT.

This clone was counted a few times. The rearrangement links TRBV5-4 to TRBJ1-2, with 8 nucleotides matching TRBD1. The CDR3 length is 15 residues. V trimming: 4 bases; J trimming: 0 bases; junction bases outside the gene matches: 5. Germline V lookup: CDR1 SGHNT, CDR2 YYREEE (reference sequence). CDR3 coding DNA: TGTGCCAGCAGCAAGGACAGGGTGGCTAACTATGGCTACACCTTC. Its translation: CASSKDRVANYGYTF.

V usage is TRBV28 and J usage is TRBJ1-2; 7 bases align to TRBD1. CDR1 is MDHEN, CDR2 SYDVKM, per germline. This CDR3 comprises 14 residues. J gave up 0 bases and V 7 bases, and 5 bases lay outside the gene matches. CDR3 nucleotide sequence: TGTGCCAGCATCGGGACAGCCTCTAACTATGGCTACACCTTC. Protein sequence: CASIGTASNYGYTF.

This chain uses TRBV10-3 with TRBJ1-2, with TRBD1 as a possible D gene (6 bases). The germline V gene encodes CDR1 ENHRY and CDR2 SYGVKD. This CDR3 comprises 14 residues. V was clipped by 7 bases and J by 0 bases, with 12 bases between them. The DNA for the CDR3 is TGTGCCATCACTACGGACAGCGCTAACTATGGCTACACCTTC. Amino acids: CAITTDSANYGYTF.

The rearrangement uses TRBV7-2 and TRBJ1-1; a possible D gene is TRBD1 (5 bases). Trimming pared 1 base from V and 6 bases from J, leaving 18 bases between. Germline V gene sequence: CDR1 SGHTA, CDR2 FQGNSA. The CDR3 consists of 16 residues. CDR3 in amino acids: CASSLVNPGQAPEAFF. In nucleotides, the CDR3 is TGTGCCAGCAGCTTAGTCAATCCAGGGCAGGCCCCTGAAGCTTTCTTT.

Turning to this clone: The germline gene is not matched at one end of the junction; a read error may be the cause. The chain couples TRBV9 to TRBJ1-2; 10 nucleotides align to TRBD1. Germline lookup yields CDR1 SGDLS and CDR2 YYNGEE. This CDR3 comprises 17 residues. CDR3 amino acids: CASSIRDRGHINYDYTF. CDR3 nucleotides: TGTGCCAGCAGCATCCGGGACAGGGGCCACATTAACTATGACTACACCTTC.

V gene TRBV5-6 combines with J gene TRBJ1-6, with D possibly matching TRBD1 (5 bases). This CDR3 has 15 amino acids. Trimming removed 2 bases from V and 6 bases from J, with 12 bases in between. Per germline, CDR1 SGHDT and CDR2 YYEEEE. The CDR3: CASSFLSGPNSPLHF. The CDR3 DNA follows: TGTGCCAGCAGCTTCCTCTCAGGGCCTAATTCACCCCTCCACTTT.

This chain links TRBV10-3 with TRBJ2-5; D possibly corresponds to TRBD1 (6 bases). This CDR3 is 13 amino acids long. Deletions cut 0 bases from V and 5 bases from J, with 7 bases between. CDR1 and CDR2 (germline): ENHRY, SYGVKD. The CDR3 DNA reads as TGTGCCATCAGTGAGTCAAGGGGGGAGACCCAGTACTTC. Protein sequence: CAISESRGETQYF.